The clone carrying this TCR beta chain was counted many times. Its target is unknown. This record belongs to a study of spatial heterogeneity in lung cancer. In the study overall: Alpha-chain sequences were consistently detected less often than beta-chain sequences. Matched bulk RNA-seq gave a T cell module score that correlated strongly with tumor-region TCR transcript counts.

TCRdb ran MiXCR on the 5' RACE reads and lists one entry per CDR3 protein. The sample lists over 10,000 distinct CDR3 sequences, more than 3% occurring once. Overall study results and limits: Counts of expanded intratumoral alpha and beta TCRs tracked tumor mutation counts.

Noted time point: sample taken at primary tumor resection. Samples were obtained from 70 or so donors, all untreated early-stage non-small cell lung cancer patients. Unsorted samples of tumor, nontumor lung or frozen PBMC had their whole RNA sequenced. The sample was lung tumor tissue, taken at surgery. The TCR sequence derives from a male donor with early-stage non-small cell lung cancer.

The CDR3, as DNA: TGTGCCAGCAGTTATTCACGATTCAGTGGCTACACCTTC. It yields the protein CASSYSRFSGYTF. V is TRBV6-2 or TRBV6-3 and J is TRBJ1-2; D call uncertain. CDR1 is MNHEY, CDR2 SVGEGT, per germline. The V end lost 3 bases, the J end lost 7 bases, and 12 bases lay between the germline ends. The CDR3 totals 13 residues.